This record covers a single TCR beta chain. The antigen is not known. This record comes from a study of vaccination effects on CD4 cells after COVID-19. Study-wide background: Participants got two doses of BNT162b2 or mRNA-1273 vaccine. Study results and limitations: Clones arising from infection and from vaccination showed marked clonal contraction late after vaccination. Missing from the study were early post-infection timepoints, and its convalescent patients were few.

Prior to sequencing, the ViraFEST assay stimulated PBMC with viral peptide pools, which expanded the antigen-specific CD4+ T cells. Cells that had been cultured for roughly 9 days were the source of isolated CD4+ T cells. After removal of 5 bases from V and 1 base from J, the junction contained 4 bases not matched to a gene. The CDR3 has 16 amino acids. CDR1 and CDR2 (germline): MNHEY, SMNVEV (reference sequence). Data came from immunoSEQ multiplex PCR; TCRdb stores just in-frame clones and leaves some out. The table has 50,000 or so clones, approximately 79% seen once. The sequence was obtained from a human donor who received a COVID-19 vaccine. Sequenced here: CD4+ T cells from PBMCs cultured with HCoV-229E spike peptides, sampled before COVID-19 vaccination. V and J are TRBV27 and TRBJ1-5; 11 positions match TRBD1. The CDR3: CASSPGTGGSNQPQHF. CDR3 coding DNA: TGTGCCAGCAGTCCGGGGACAGGGGGAAGCAATCAGCCCCAGCATTTT.